These T cell receptor beta chains were read from a single sample in a study of shared clonotypes between healthy human individuals. Measured with immunoSEQ multiplex PCR; TCRdb has only the in-frame clones, and not every one. Of under 1,100,000 clones in the sample, approximately 80% were seen once. The material sequenced was memory CD4+ T cells from PBMCs. Source of these receptors: a man aged 18 to 29 in good health. Some clones in this sample may be carry-over from other donors' samples. Each CDR3 is given without its conserved first and last residue.

V gene	J gene	CDR3 protein
TRBV28	TRBJ1-1	ASRSGSRGTEAS
TRBV7-2	TRBJ1-1	ASSFYRDTEAF
TRBV19	TRBJ2-1	ASSIDLIGLRQNKQF
TRBV30	TRBJ1-2	AWNFNYGYT
TRBV7-2	TRBJ1-2	ASSRTPFYGYT
TRBV2	TRBJ1-6	ASSEALRDSPLH
TRBV9	TRBJ2-1	ASSARTGGSNEQF
TRBV5-1	TRBJ1-5	ASSLEGARNQPQH
TRBV12-5	TRBJ2-1	ASGLGLAGHNEQF
TRBV4-1	TRBJ1-5	ASSQTGVGPQH
TRBV9	TRBJ1-3	ASSAQGAGNTIY
TRBV5-4	TRBJ1-1	ASSYRRQNTEAF
TRBV28	TRBJ2-3	ASRGQGFTDTQY
TRBV13	TRBJ1-1	ASSSRQANTEAF